The rows below give T cell receptor beta chains drawn from one sample of a study of T cells in Graves' hyperthyroidism and ophthalmopathy. TCRdb used MiXCR to reprocess the multiplex PCR reads, holding one entry per CDR3 protein. The sample records 650,000 to 850,000 distinct CDR3 sequences, around 20% being singletons. The sample was blood. These receptors were obtained from a woman between 50 and 59 years old with Graves' hyperthyroidism that later progressed to Graves' ophthalmopathy. CDR3s include the opening cysteine and the closing phenylalanine or tryptophan. D genes are given only for firm matches. The listing skips clone size in some rows; elsewhere it reads once, few, many or a size class.

clone size: NA; J gene: TRBJ1-6; D gene: NA; V gene: TRBV25-1; CDR3 protein: CASSDLDSYNSPLHF; CDR3 DNA: TGTGCCAGCAGTGATCTGGACAGCTATAATTCACCCCTCCACTTT
clone size: many; J gene: TRBJ2-7; D gene: NA; V gene: TRBV5-1; CDR3 protein: CASSLGLAYVSNEQYF; CDR3 DNA: TGCGCCAGCAGCTTGGGGTTAGCGTACGTGTCAAACGAGCAGTACTTC
clone size: few; J gene: TRBJ1-2; D gene: NA; V gene: TRBV7-2; CDR3 protein: CASSLEAGYYGYTF; CDR3 DNA: TGTGCCAGCAGCTTAGAAGCAGGATACTATGGCTACACCTTC
clone size: NA; J gene: TRBJ2-1; D gene: NA; V gene: TRBV12-3/TRBV12-4; CDR3 protein: CASSLAEGQSSYNEQFF; CDR3 DNA: TGTGCCAGCAGTTTAGCGGAAGGACAGAGCTCCTACAATGAGCAGTTCTTC
clone size: many; J gene: TRBJ2-1; D gene: NA; V gene: TRBV2; CDR3 protein: CASSGRGEEQFF; CDR3 DNA: TGTGCCAGCAGTGGTCGGGGAGAGGAGCAGTTCTTC
clone size: NA; J gene: TRBJ1-2; D gene: NA; V gene: TRBV14; CDR3 protein: CASSQERRGSGGPRGVNYGYTF; CDR3 DNA: TGTGCCAGCAGCCAAGAAAGAAGAGGCTCCGGAGGACCCCGCGGGGTTAACTATGGCTACACCTTC
clone size: many; J gene: TRBJ2-1; D gene: NA; V gene: TRBV2; CDR3 protein: CASSEWQVSSYNEQFF; CDR3 DNA: TGTGCCAGCAGTGAGTGGCAGGTCAGCTCCTACAATGAGCAGTTCTTC
clone size: few; J gene: TRBJ2-1; D gene: TRBD1; V gene: TRBV18; CDR3 protein: CASSPGTRDRGTQSSYNEQFF; CDR3 DNA: TGTGCCAGCTCACCGGGTACCCGGGACAGGGGGACCCAGAGCTCCTACAATGAGCAGTTCTTC
clone size: many; J gene: TRBJ1-1; D gene: NA; V gene: TRBV5-1; CDR3 protein: CASSLVAFF; CDR3 DNA: TGCGCCAGCAGCTTGGTAGCTTTCTTT
clone size: few; J gene: TRBJ2-3; D gene: NA; V gene: TRBV18; CDR3 protein: CASSHSGPRTDTQYF; CDR3 DNA: TGTGCCAGCTCACACTCAGGGCCGCGGACAGATACGCAGTATTTT
clone size: many; J gene: TRBJ1-3; D gene: NA; V gene: TRBV20-1; CDR3 protein: CSASFVSGNTIYF; CDR3 DNA: TGCAGTGCTAGTTTTGTCTCTGGAAACACCATATATTTT
clone size: NA; J gene: TRBJ2-1; D gene: TRBD1; V gene: TRBV3-1; CDR3 protein: CASSVEGTGIHEQFF; CDR3 DNA: TGTGCCAGCAGCGTAGAGGGGACAGGGATTCATGAGCAGTTCTTC
clone size: many; J gene: TRBJ1-3; D gene: NA; V gene: TRBV12-3/TRBV12-4; CDR3 protein: CASSLSENTIYF; CDR3 DNA: TGTGCCAGCAGTTTATCCGAAAACACCATATATTTT
clone size: many; J gene: TRBJ1-2; D gene: NA; V gene: TRBV7-8; CDR3 protein: CASSPDRSLHYGYTF; CDR3 DNA: TGTGCCAGCAGCCCCGACAGGTCCTTACACTATGGCTACACCTTC
clone size: few; J gene: TRBJ1-4; D gene: TRBD1; V gene: TRBV11-2; CDR3 protein: CASSYRGINEKLFF; CDR3 DNA: TGTGCCAGCAGCTACAGGGGGATAAATGAAAAACTGTTTTTT
clone size: NA; J gene: TRBJ1-4; D gene: NA; V gene: TRBV28; CDR3 protein: CASNPAGGATNEKLFF; CDR3 DNA: TGTGCCAGCAATCCCGCGGGGGGCGCAACTAATGAAAAACTGTTTTTT
clone size: NA; J gene: TRBJ1-3; D gene: NA; V gene: TRBV12-3/TRBV12-4; CDR3 protein: CASRPQSSGNTIYF; CDR3 DNA: TGTGCCAGCAGGCCTCAGAGCTCTGGAAACACCATATATTTT
clone size: many; J gene: TRBJ2-3; D gene: NA; V gene: TRBV2; CDR3 protein: CASTEGGHSTDTQYF; CDR3 DNA: TGTGCCAGCACCGAAGGAGGACATAGCACAGATACGCAGTATTTT
clone size: many; J gene: TRBJ2-3; D gene: NA; V gene: TRBV7-8; CDR3 protein: CASSLVMPSSTDTQYF; CDR3 DNA: TGTGCCAGCAGCTTAGTAATGCCTTCAAGCACAGATACGCAGTATTTT
clone size: few; J gene: TRBJ2-2; D gene: TRBD2; V gene: TRBV5-1; CDR3 protein: CASSWSTGLAFSGELFF; CDR3 DNA: TGCGCCAGCAGCTGGAGCACGGGACTAGCGTTTAGCGGGGAGCTGTTTTTT
clone size: few; J gene: TRBJ1-4; D gene: NA; V gene: TRBV3-1; CDR3 protein: CASSREGRSNEKLFF; CDR3 DNA: TGTGCCAGCAGCCGCGAAGGGAGGAGTAATGAAAAACTGTTTTTT
clone size: many; J gene: TRBJ2-7; D gene: NA; V gene: TRBV6-2/TRBV6-3; CDR3 protein: CASSSNDRARNYEQYF; CDR3 DNA: TGTGCCAGCAGTTCTAATGACAGAGCCCGAAACTACGAGCAGTACTTC
clone size: many; J gene: TRBJ2-3; D gene: NA; V gene: TRBV24-1; CDR3 protein: CATSDLRETDTQYF; CDR3 DNA: TGTGCCACCAGTGATTTGCGCGAGACAGATACGCAGTATTTT
clone size: NA; J gene: TRBJ2-2; D gene: NA; V gene: TRBV14; CDR3 protein: CASSQDHRTINTGELFF; CDR3 DNA: TGTGCCAGCAGCCAAGATCACAGAACGATAAACACCGGGGAGCTGTTTTTT
clone size: once; J gene: TRBJ2-5; D gene: NA; V gene: TRBV5-1; CDR3 protein: CASSLIRTDREETQYF; CDR3 DNA: TGCGCCAGCAGCTTGATTAGGACAGATAGGGAAGAGACCCAGTACTTC
clone size: many; J gene: TRBJ2-1; D gene: TRBD1; V gene: TRBV11-3; CDR3 protein: CASSLTGTYNEQFF; CDR3 DNA: TGTGCCAGCAGCTTGACAGGGACCTACAATGAGCAGTTCTTC
clone size: NA; J gene: TRBJ1-2; D gene: NA; V gene: TRBV6-1; CDR3 protein: CASSEGGHFYGYTF; CDR3 DNA: TGTGCCAGCAGTGAAGGGGGACACTTCTATGGCTACACCTTC
clone size: many; J gene: TRBJ1-3; D gene: TRBD1; V gene: TRBV11-2; CDR3 protein: CASFGTGAFGNTIYF; CDR3 DNA: TGTGCCAGCTTTGGTACAGGGGCCTTTGGAAACACCATATATTTT
clone size: many; J gene: TRBJ2-3; D gene: TRBD1; V gene: TRBV7-6; CDR3 protein: CASSPRTGTFTDTQYF; CDR3 DNA: TGTGCCAGCAGCCCCCGGACAGGGACCTTCACAGATACGCAGTATTTT
clone size: many; J gene: TRBJ2-5; D gene: TRBD1; V gene: TRBV11-1; CDR3 protein: CASSLAATGSETQYF; CDR3 DNA: TGTGCCAGCAGCTTAGCAGCGACAGGGTCAGAGACCCAGTACTTC
clone size: many; J gene: TRBJ2-1; D gene: NA; V gene: TRBV20-1; CDR3 protein: CSATDQDWYNEQFF; CDR3 DNA: TGCAGTGCGACAGACCAGGACTGGTACAATGAGCAGTTCTTC